Following are 15 T cell receptor beta chains from one sample sequenced in a study of neoadjuvant anti-PD-1 for oral cavity cancer (TCRdb year 2021). Library method: the immunoSEQ multiplex PCR assay. The table was pulled from immuneACCESS by TCRdb, which kept in-frame rearrangements only. Such tables lose some clones; where checked, under half of the loss comes from unresolved V genes, and the rest has no known cause. Recorded for this sample are 17,000 or so clones; approximately 72% of them occurred a single time. The top ten clonotypes cover approximately 2.7% of the sample. Taken with the paper, the label for time point translates to: before neoadjuvant nivolumab. The sample consisted of PBMCs, taken before nivolumab (anti-PD-1) treatment. These receptors were taken from a person aged 35-79 years with oral cavity squamous cell carcinoma.

This clone has a single count. V and J are TRBV29-1 and TRBJ2-4; D could derive from TRBD1 or TRBD2 (5 bases each). CDR3 length: 15 residues. Germline V gene lookup returns CDR1 SQVTM and CDR2 ANQGSEA. Between the trimmed V and J ends, which lost 6 bases and 9 bases, there was a span of 24 bases. The CDR3 DNA follows: TGCAGCGTCGGAGAGAGGGAGCCGGGTACAGGCATTCAGTACTTC. Translation: CSVGEREPGTGIQYF.

The rearrangement links TRBV13 to TRBJ1-1, with D maybe TRBD1 (6 bases). Germline V gene lookup returns CDR1 PRHDT and CDR2 FYEKMQ (reference sequence). This CDR3 spans 15 amino acids. V was pared by 4 bases and J by 7 bases, with 19 bases between. The CDR3 protein is CASSSSGEGVGEAFF. For the CDR3, the DNA is TGTGCCAGCAGCTCCTCAGGGGAGGGTGTAGGTGAAGCTTTCTTT.

This clone was recorded a few times. This chain connects TRBV6-6 to TRBJ1-1; TRBD1 agrees at 10 bases. Germline CDR1 and CDR2: MNHNY and SVGAGI (reference sequence). This CDR3 is built from 14 residues. After removal of 5 bases from V and 5 bases from J, the junction contained 5 bases not matched to a gene. The chain's CDR3 is CASSLSGQGTEAFF. The DNA for the CDR3 is TGTGCCAGCAGTCTCTCGGGACAGGGGACTGAAGCTTTCTTT.

This clone was seen a handful of times. The rearrangement joins TRBV11-1 to TRBJ2-7; D call uncertain. The CDR3 has 11 residues. V gave up 6 bases and J gave up 2 bases, with 5 bases separating them. Per the germline V gene, CDR1 is SGHAT and CDR2 is FQDESV (reference sequence). The CDR3 bases are TGTGCCAGCAGTCGGGCCTACGAGCAGTACTTC. This gives the protein CASSRAYEQYF.

The J gene is TRBJ1-5, the V gene TRBV6-1; a weak D match, TRBD1 (5 bases). Germline assignment: CDR1 MNHNS and CDR2 SASEGT. This CDR3 comprises 14 residues. V lost 2 bases and J 5 bases, leaving 10 bases between the germline ends. CDR3 region: CASSEQGAYQPQHF. DNA for the CDR3: TGTGCCAGCAGTGAACAAGGGGCCTATCAGCCCCAGCATTTT.

A few counts support this clone. The chain joins TRBV6-5 to TRBJ1-5; D gene uncertain. V was clipped by 0 bases and J by 9 bases, with 15 bases between them. CDR1 and CDR2 (germline): MNHEY, SVGAGI. This CDR3 has 15 amino acids. The CDR3, as DNA: TGTGCCAGCAGTTACTCGTCAGGTGCCCGGGCGCCCCAGCATTTT. It yields the protein CASSYSSGARAPQHF.

The rearrangement uses TRBV6-1 and TRBJ1-2; 7 bases match TRBD1. CDR3 length equals 13 residues. V was pared by 6 bases and J by 4 bases, with 5 bases of the junction left unmatched. Looked up from germline, CDR1 is MNHNS and CDR2 is SASEGT. The DNA for the CDR3 is TGTGCCAGCAGCCCGGGACAGTCCTATGGCTACACCTTC. Protein: CASSPGQSYGYTF.

V gene TRBV4-2 combines with J gene TRBJ2-2, with 13 bases that match TRBD2. The CDR3 runs 18 residues. Germline V gene sequence: CDR1 LGHNA, CDR2 YNFKEQ. Losses at the gene ends were 3 bases for V and 13 bases for J; bases not matched to a gene: 17. In DNA, the CDR3 is TGTGCCAGCAGCCAGGGGGATGGGACTAGCGGGGCCCTAAAGGGGCTGTTTTTT. Its protein product is CASSQGDGTSGALKGLFF.

This clone was seen a handful of times. This chain links TRBV11-2 with TRBJ2-7; 7 nucleotides match TRBD1. V was clipped by 1 base and J by 6 bases; unmatched bases: 6. CDR1 SGHAT and CDR2 FQNNGV come from the germline V gene. The CDR3 extends over 14 amino acids. The CDR3 loop is CASSLGQGVVEQYF. The CDR3 coding sequence is TGTGCCAGCAGCTTAGGGCAGGGGGTCGTCGAGCAGTACTTC. Looking up the rest from reference TRBV11-2 and TRBJ2-7 gives the full variable domain: EAGVAQSPRYKIIEKRQSVAFWCNPISGHATLYWYQQILGQGPKLLIQFQNNGVVDDSQLPKDRFSAERLKGVDSTLKIQPAKLEDSAVYLCASSLGQGVVEQYFGPGTRLTVT.

V gene TRBV5-1 combines with J gene TRBJ2-2, with TRBD1 matching over 10 bases. Per germline, CDR1 SGHRS and CDR2 YFSETQ. With 7 bases clipped from V and 0 bases from J, the junction kept 9 bases outside the gene matches. There are 17 residues in the CDR3. The CDR3 here is CASSRSGTGANTGELFF. CDR3 nucleotides: TGCGCCAGCTCCCGGAGCGGGACAGGGGCGAACACCGGGGAGCTGTTTTTT. Using reference TRBV5-1 and TRBJ2-2 for the parts outside the CDR3, the full variable domain is KAGVTQTPRYLIKTRGQQVTLSCSPISGHRSVSWYQQTPGQGLQFLFEYFSETQRNKGNFPGRFSGRQFSNSRSEMNVSTLELGDSALYLCASSRSGTGANTGELFFGEGSRLTVL.

The genes are TRBV6-1 and TRBJ1-2; 7 nucleotides align to TRBD1. Germline trimming cut 6 bases from V and 6 bases from J; bases unmatched to any gene: 10. The CDR3 has 14 amino acids. Per germline, CDR1 MNHNS and CDR2 SASEGT. The CDR3 coding sequence is TGTGCCAGCAGGAGGGGGCAGGTTCCGAATGGCTACACCTTC. It yields the protein CASRRGQVPNGYTF.

The V gene is TRBV6-5, the J gene TRBJ1-5, with 8 bases lining up with TRBD1. Germline loops: CDR1 MNHEY, CDR2 SVGAGI. With 6 bases clipped from V and 0 bases from J, the junction kept 4 bases outside the gene matches. The CDR3 length is 15 residues. The CDR3 DNA sequence: TGTGCCAGCAGCTCAGGACAGGGTAGCAATCAGCCCCAGCATTTT. It encodes CASSSGQGSNQPQHF.

The CDR3 spells CASSEIDRGSLNTEAFF. As DNA, the CDR3 is TGTGCCAGCAGCGAGATCGACAGGGGCTCTCTCAACACTGAAGCTTTCTTT. V usage is TRBV9 and J usage is TRBJ1-1, with TRBD1 identical over 8 bases. Per germline, CDR1 SGDLS and CDR2 YYNGEE. This CDR3 has 17 residues. V shed 3 bases and J 2 bases; nucleotides not matched to a gene: 12. Full variable domain (remainder filled in from reference TRBV9 and TRBJ1-1): DSGVTQTPKHLITATGQRVTLRCSPRSGDLSVYWYQQSLDQGLQFLIQYYNGEERAKGNILERFSAQQFPDLHSELNLSSLELGDSALYFCASSEIDRGSLNTEAFFGQGTRLTVV.

As DNA, the CDR3 is TGCGCCAGCAGCCTGGGACCCAGTTCTTTCTCCTACAATGAGCAGTTCTTC. Translated, it gives CASSLGPSSFSYNEQFF. The genes are TRBV5-1 and TRBJ2-1, with D perhaps matching TRBD1 or TRBD2 (5 bases each). Germline values: CDR1 SGHRS, CDR2 YFSETQ. Trimming took off 4 bases at V and 0 bases at J, with 17 bases between the two ends. CDR3 length: 17 residues.

The V and J genes are TRBV6-1 and TRBJ1-5, with 7 bases matching TRBD1. The CDR3 runs to 15 residues. Trimming cost V 5 bases and J 6 bases; bases outside gene matches: 10. Germline CDR1 reads MNHNS; CDR2 reads SASEGT. The CDR3 DNA is TGTGCCAGCAGTTTCGACAGGGCGGATCGTCAGCCCCAGCATTTT. Its protein product is CASSFDRADRQPQHF.